The rows below give T cell receptor beta chains drawn from one sample of a study. TCRdb re-called the reads with MiXCR, one entry per CDR3 protein. This table has 12,000 to 15,000 distinct CDR3 sequences, approximately 37% appearing once. The specimen sequenced was blood. These receptors came from a human donor. Each CDR3 is given with its conserved first and last residue. A D gene is named only where the DNA matches it firmly. For some rows the clone size is stated as once, few or many, or as a class when expanded; others skip it.

J	size	D	V	DNA	CDR3
TRBJ2-1	medium-sized	TRBD2	TRBV18	TGTGCCAGCTCACCACCACTAGCGGGAGGGGGTGAGCAGTTCTTC	CASSPPLAGGGEQFF
TRBJ2-1	once	TRBD2	TRBV5-4	TGTGCCAGCAGCTTGGGAGGGACTAGTCGTTTCAATGAGCAGTTCTTC	CASSLGGTSRFNEQFF
TRBJ2-5	few	TRBD1	TRBV29-1	TGCAGCGTCGAGGACAGGGGGCAAGAGACCCAGTACTTC	CSVEDRGQETQYF
TRBJ2-1	once	.	TRBV7-2	TGTGCCAGCAGCGGGTTCCGGGGCGATAATGAGCAGTTCTTC	CASSGFRGDNEQFF
TRBJ2-3	medium-sized	TRBD2	TRBV29-1	TGCAGCGTCACACTAGCGGTTAGCACAGATACGCAGTATTTT	CSVTLAVSTDTQYF
TRBJ2-7	many	TRBD2	TRBV4-3	TGCGCCAGCAGCCAAGGACCGGGAGGGGGCTACGAGCAGTACTTC	CASSQGPGGGYEQYF
TRBJ1-2	many	.	TRBV29-1	TGCAGCGTTGAAGATGGACTTAACTATGGCTACACCTTC	CSVEDGLNYGYTF
TRBJ1-1	.	.	TRBV4-1	TGCGCCAGCAGCCAAGACAGCATAGTAATGAACACTGAAGCTTTCTTT	CASSQDSIVMNTEAFF
TRBJ1-5	.	.	TRBV14	TGTGCCAGCAGCCAAGGGAGGTGGAATCAGCCCCAGCATTTT	CASSQGRWNQPQHF
TRBJ2-2	few	TRBD2	TRBV4-3	TGCGCCAGCAGCCGGGGACTAGCTGTGAACACCGGGGAGCTGTTTTTT	CASSRGLAVNTGELFF
TRBJ1-3	medium-sized	.	TRBV4-2	TGTGCCAGCAGCCAAGAAGGAACAGGTCTATCTGGAAACACCATATATTTT	CASSQEGTGLSGNTIYF
TRBJ2-2	.	TRBD2	TRBV4-3	TGCGCCAGCGGGCGGGGGGGCCGCGCGAACACCGGGGAGCTGTTTTTT	CASGRGGRANTGELFF
TRBJ2-7	.	.	TRBV29-1	TGCAGCGTTGCCCCTACCAGCTCCTACGAGCAGTACTTC	CSVAPTSSYEQYF
TRBJ1-1	medium-sized	.	TRBV30	TGTGCCTGGAGTGTTCGGGGTGAAGCTTTCTTT	CAWSVRGEAFF
TRBJ1-4	many	.	TRBV4-3	TGCGCCAGCAGCCAAGTCCTGCGTACAACTAATGAAAAACTGTTTTTT	CASSQVLRTTNEKLFF
TRBJ2-1	medium-sized	TRBD2	TRBV4-2	TGTGCCAGCAAATTAGCGGGAGCGATGAATGAGCAGTTCTTC	CASKLAGAMNEQFF
TRBJ2-3	.	TRBD2	TRBV4-3	TGCGCCAGCAGCCAAGATCTAGCGGGATCAGATACGCAGTATTTT	CASSQDLAGSDTQYF
TRBJ2-6	many	.	TRBV4-2	TGTGCCAGCAGCCAAGAAAGGGGCCCCTTCTCTGGGGCCAACGTCCTGACTTTC	CASSQERGPFSGANVLTF
TRBJ1-6	many	.	TRBV4-2	TGTGCCAGCAGCCAAGATACGACTGCCTATAATTCACCCCTCCACTTT	CASSQDTTAYNSPLHF
TRBJ2-7	many	.	TRBV4-3	TGCGCCAGCAGCCAAGAGGGACATCACGAGCAGTACTTC	CASSQEGHHEQYF
TRBJ2-3	many	.	TRBV20-1	TGCAGCGATAAGGGGACTCGTACTAGCACAGATACGCAGTATTTT	CSDKGTRTSTDTQYF
TRBJ2-7	medium-sized	TRBD1	TRBV20-1	TGCAGTGCTAGTGGGACAGGGGGGTTCTACGAGCAGTACTTC	CSASGTGGFYEQYF
TRBJ2-5	.	TRBD2	TRBV20-1	TGCAGTGCAGTGAGCGGGAGAGGTGGAGAGACCCAGTACTTC	CSAVSGRGGETQYF
TRBJ2-5	many	.	TRBV29-1	TGCAGCGTTGAAACGGTTGTCCAAGAGACCCAGTACTTC	CSVETVVQETQYF
TRBJ2-2	many	.	TRBV15	TGTGCCACCAGCAGAGATCTCGCGGGCACCACCGGGGAGCTGTTTTTT	CATSRDLAGTTGELFF
TRBJ2-7	many	TRBD1	TRBV29-1	TGCAGCACCCGGACAGGGTCGGGTATAGACGAGCAGTACTTC	CSTRTGSGIDEQYF
TRBJ1-1	few	.	TRBV29-1	TGCAGCGTACCGAACGGACAGATGGGCACTGAAGCTTTCTTT	CSVPNGQMGTEAFF
TRBJ2-5	.	.	TRBV29-1	TGCAGCGTTCAGGAGACGGGAGAGACCCAGTACTTC	CSVQETGETQYF
TRBJ2-6	.	.	TRBV4-1	TGCGCCAGCAGCCAAGATCTGAGGGCTGGGGCCAACGTCCTGACTTTC	CASSQDLRAGANVLTF
TRBJ2-3	many	.	TRBV20-1	TGCAGTGCTAAACATGGGGTGAAGACTAGCACAGATACGCAGTATTTT	CSAKHGVKTSTDTQYF
TRBJ2-5	.	TRBD2	TRBV4-1	TGCGCCAGCAGCCAAGATAGCGGGAGGCCGCCATGGAGGGTGAATGAGCAGTACTTC	CASSQDSGRPPWRVNEQYF
TRBJ1-4	medium-sized	.	TRBV30	TGTGCCTGGAGAAGAGGGAATGAAAAACTGTTTTTT	CAWRRGNEKLFF
TRBJ2-7	.	.	TRBV29-1	TGCAGCAGTTCGATAAGCGGTCGCCATGGAGGGAGGCTCGAGCAGTACTTC	CSSSISGRHGGRLEQYF
TRBJ2-3	.	TRBD2	TRBV4-3	TGCGCCAGCAGCCGGAAAGCGGGGGGCACAGATACGCAGTATTTT	CASSRKAGGTDTQYF
TRBJ2-5	.	TRBD1	TRBV4-3	TGCGCCAGCAGCCAAGATCACGGGACAGGACAAGAGACCCAGTACTTC	CASSQDHGTGQETQYF
TRBJ2-7	.	TRBD2	TRBV20-1	TGCAGTGCTAGAGGGGGTTTAGGGTTCGGGACTAGCGGGAATTCCTACGAGCGGTACTTC	CSARGGLGFGTSGNSYERYF
TRBJ2-7	many	TRBD1	TRBV4-3	TGCGCCAGCAGCCCAGACAGGGGCCTAAGCTCCTACGAGCAGTACTTC	CASSPDRGLSSYEQYF
TRBJ2-3	many	TRBD2	TRBV4-3	TGCGCCAGCAGCCAAGATCGGGACTACACAGATACGCAGTATTTT	CASSQDRDYTDTQYF
TRBJ1-4	.	TRBD1	TRBV4-3	TGCGCCAGCAGCCAAGCCCCTCGTACACAGGGGAAGGGGAATGAAAAACTGTTTTTT	CASSQAPRTQGKGNEKLFF
TRBJ1-1	few	.	TRBV7-8	TGTGCCAGCAGCCCCCCCGCCGCAGGGGCGAACACTGAAGCTTTCTTT	CASSPPAAGANTEAFF
TRBJ2-1	medium-sized	TRBD1	TRBV18	TGTGCCAGCTCATCCGGGGACAGCTACAATGAGCAGTTCTTC	CASSSGDSYNEQFF
TRBJ2-3	many	TRBD2	TRBV7-2	TGTGCCAGCAGCTTAAGGATGCTAGCGGGAGGGAGCACAGATACGCAGTATTTT	CASSLRMLAGGSTDTQYF
TRBJ1-5	medium-sized	.	TRBV18	TGTGCCAGCTCACCAGGTCGAAATCAGCCCCAGCATTTT	CASSPGRNQPQHF
TRBJ2-1	.	.	TRBV20-1	TGCAGTGCTAGTTGGGCAGAAGATTACAATGAGCAGTTCTTC	CSASWAEDYNEQFF
TRBJ1-5	medium-sized	.	TRBV29-1	TGCAGCGCCACAGTTGGTACGGGTCAGCCCCAGCATTTT	CSATVGTGQPQHF
TRBJ2-3	.	.	TRBV18	TGTGCCAGCTTACGGGAGGATACGCAGTATTTT	CASLREDTQYF
TRBJ1-3	many	.	TRBV20-1	TGCAGTGCTACGTACAGGGATGGAAACACCATATATTTT	CSATYRDGNTIYF
TRBJ2-7	medium-sized	.	TRBV14	TGTGCCAGCAGCCATGCGGCCTACGAGCAGTACTTC	CASSHAAYEQYF
TRBJ1-3	.	.	TRBV4-2	TGTGCCAGCAGCCAAGTAATCGTTCGGGGAGACACCATATATTTT	CASSQVIVRGDTIYF
TRBJ1-2	medium-sized	.	TRBV4-3	TGCGCCAGCAGCCAAGATCTTGGGGTGTCGGGCTACACCTTC	CASSQDLGVSGYTF
TRBJ2-5	many	TRBD2	TRBV4-2	TGTGCCAGCAGCCAAGACGTCCTAGCGGGGTACCAAGAGACCCAGTACTTC	CASSQDVLAGYQETQYF